Sequencing of this TCR beta chain was carried out in a study of response to subunit inactivated influenza vaccine. Findings and limits, study-wide: That few new T cells are recruited by each seasonal influenza vaccination was the authors' suggestion.

Germline CDR1 reads SGDLS; CDR2 reads YYNGEE. The germline V and J ends were trimmed by 0 bases and 1 base, with 8 bases remaining between them. The CDR3 has 15 amino acids. Concerning this clonotype itself: Antigen specificity is unknown.

MiXCR was run by TCRdb on the RT-PCR reads, yielding one entry per CDR3 protein. The repertoire consists of roughly 540,000 distinct CDR3 sequences, with around a quarter occurring once and the leading ten covering 2.8%. This sample also belongs to another study, concerning T cells expressing NK-cell markers. That study reports: Generation of TCR beta cDNA was performed by 5'RACE template switching incorporating UMIs. From sorted CD3+CD56+NKG2C+, CD3+CD56+NKG2C- and CD3+CD56-NKG2C+ T cells came the TCR beta repertoires. One of the eight sequenced donors was seronegative, whereas the other seven were HCMV-seropositive. The use of an anti-gamma-delta TCR antibody, which was added in several experiments, restricted sorting to T cells expressing alpha-beta TCR.

The sequencing here drew on CD4+ T cells sorted from PBMCs, taken roughly 12 days after vaccination. The rearrangement uses TRBV9 and TRBJ1-5, with TRBD1 as a possible D gene (5 bases). The TCR originated in a man aged 50 or older who received an inactivated influenza vaccine. The CDR3 DNA follows: TGTGCCAGCAGCGTAGGGCAGGGAAGCAATCAGCCCCAGCATTTT. Translation gives CASSVGQGSNQPQHF.